This T cell receptor beta chain was sequenced during a study of radiation and T cells in renal cell carcinoma. General observations from the study: In blood, top tumor clones expanded by 2 weeks, shrinking by 4.

Method: immunoSEQ multiplex PCR; TCRdb's copy keeps in-frame clones and lacks some. The repertoire holds about 76,000 clones, with nearly 90% as singletons. CDR1 and CDR2 (germline): MDHEN, SYDVKM. V lost 5 bases to trimming and J lost 3 bases, with 10 bases between them. The CDR3 runs 13 residues. Worth noting for this clone: Its cognate antigen is unknown.

Described time point: blood 4 weeks post-SBRT, at nephrectomy. Specified treatment: 15 Gy SBRT to primary tumor, nephrectomy 4 weeks later. This renal cell carcinoma was of the clear cell type. Sequenced material: blood, taken from a patient whose treatment included radiotherapy and nephrectomy. The rearrangement joins TRBV28 to TRBJ1-1; D ambiguous. This TCR was recovered from a woman in her seventies with renal cell carcinoma. The CDR3 DNA follows: TGTGCCAGCAGTCCCGGAGTTTACACTGAAGCTTTCTTT. It is translated as CASSPGVYTEAFF.